This T cell receptor (beta chain) is drawn from a study of blood T cell repertoires in COVID-19. On the study more broadly: COVID-19 samples from acute and convalescent phases originated in the United States, Italy and Spain. Sources were T cells, B-cell-depleted T cells, or PBMCs; the material itself was cDNA or gDNA.

The germline V gene has CDR1 SGHAT and CDR2 FQNNGV. There are 13 residues in the CDR3. Between the trimmed V and J ends, which lost 6 bases and 3 bases, there was a span of 12 bases. How the authors handled the data: Counts of nucleated cells, estimated from reference gene primer amplification, were obtained. Only in-frame clones appear in the TCRdb table, and some are missing; sequencing was by immunoSEQ multiplex PCR. For V, J and clone size, that table is used; D and trimming come from the DNA. The table lists 70,000 to 100,000 clones, over 90% of them singletons. The chain recombines TRBV11-2 with TRBJ2-7; a weak D match, TRBD2 (6 bases). Sequenced: peripheral blood. This receptor was identified in a man in his sixties with acute or convalescent COVID-19. The CDR3 loop reads CASSTQGGYEQYF. CDR3 DNA sequence: TGTGCCAGCAGTACCCAGGGAGGCTACGAGCAGTACTTC.